The rows below give T cell receptor beta chains drawn from one sample of a study of Ad26.COV2.S vaccination and SARS-CoV-2 variants. Profiling relied on immunoSEQ multiplex PCR, and the TCRdb table lists in-frame clones only, not all of them. The table includes tens of thousands of clones, approximately 86% detected once. The material was peripheral blood, obtained after recovery from COVID-19. Every receptor here comes from a human donor who had recovered from COVID-19. The CDR3 runs from the conserved cysteine through the conserved F or W. D genes are given only for firm matches. Rows give clone size only sometimes, using once, few, many, or a class for an expanded clone.

d_gene | abundance | j_gene | v_gene | CDR3nt | CDR3aa
TRBD2 | . | TRBJ2-7 | TRBV10-2 | TGCGCCAGCAGTATACTAGCGGGAGACTACGAGCAGTACTTC | CASSILAGDYEQYF
. | . | TRBJ2-2 | TRBV4-3 | TGCGCCAGCAGCGAAGGCAATCGGAGGTCCGGGGAGCTGTTTTTT | CASSEGNRRSGELFF
TRBD2 | once | TRBJ2-7 | TRBV2 | TGTGCCGCAGGACAAGCGGGAGGGTCCTACGAGCAGTACTTC | CAAGQAGGSYEQYF
. | . | TRBJ2-5 | TRBV2 | TGTGCCAGCAGTGGACGGCCGTTGGAGACCCAGTACTTC | CASSGRPLETQYF
. | . | TRBJ1-2 | TRBV4-3 | TGCGCCAGCAGCCAAAGTTACCGGGAGAACTTCCATGGCTACACCTTC | CASSQSYRENFHGYTF
. | once | TRBJ1-5 | TRBV28 | TGTGCCAGCAGTTTGGTCCTTAATAGCAATCAGCCCCAGCATTTT | CASSLVLNSNQPQHF
. | . | TRBJ2-5 | TRBV6-6 | TGTGCCAGCAGTCGTCGTAGACAGCTAGAGACCCAGTACTTC | CASSRRRQLETQYF
TRBD1 | . | TRBJ2-7 | TRBV18 | TGTGCCAGCTCGCCTACCGGGACAGGGGTATCCTACGAGCAGTACTTC | CASSPTGTGVSYEQYF
TRBD2 | once | TRBJ2-1 | TRBV4-2 | TGTGCCAGCAGCCAAGATGCGTTTCGGACTAGCGGTTACAATGAGCAGTTCTTC | CASSQDAFRTSGYNEQFF
. | . | TRBJ2-7 | TRBV2 | TGTGCCAGCAGTCCTCTTTCCCTCTTAGACGAGCAGTACTTC | CASSPLSLLDEQYF
. | . | TRBJ2-7 | TRBV13 | TGTGCCAGCAGCTTAGGCGGTAGTAGCCCTCCCTACGAGCAGTACTTC | CASSLGGSSPPYEQYF
. | . | TRBJ1-2 | TRBV3-1/TRBV3-2 | TGTGCCAGCAGCCACTCCGGGGGAGAGGGCTACACCTTC | CASSHSGGEGYTF
. | . | TRBJ2-5 | TRBV20-1 | TGCAGTGCTAGAGAACGAGTGACCCAGTACTTC | CSARERVTQYF
TRBD1 | . | TRBJ2-5 | TRBV13 | TGTGCCAGCAGCTCTCGGGACAGGGGGCATGAGACCCAGTACTTC | CASSSRDRGHETQYF
. | few | TRBJ2-7 | TRBV27 | TGTGCCAGCAGTTTATCGACAGCCTACGAGCAGTACTTC | CASSLSTAYEQYF
. | . | TRBJ1-1 | TRBV5-4 | TGTGCCAGCAGCATTAATCCGAACACTGAAGCTTTCTTT | CASSINPNTEAFF
. | . | TRBJ1-1 | TRBV28 | TGTGCCAGCAATAGGGGGGTATCTACTGAAGCTTTCTTT | CASNRGVSTEAFF
. | . | TRBJ2-3 | TRBV28 | TGTGCCAGCATTCCGGGAGTGACAGATACGCAGTATTTT | CASIPGVTDTQYF
TRBD2 | . | TRBJ2-1 | TRBV5-8 | TGTGCCAGCAGCCCGTCGGGGTTGCGGGAGAACAATGAGCAGTTCTTC | CASSPSGLRENNEQFF
. | once | TRBJ2-1 | TRBV25-1 | TGTGCCAGCAGTGAGCGGGACGCCGACAATGAGCAGTTCTTC | CASSERDADNEQFF
. | . | TRBJ1-6 | TRBV6-4 | TGTGCCAGCAGTGAAGGTGGCGGGAATTCACCCCTCCACTTT | CASSEGGGNSPLHF
. | once | TRBJ2-7 | TRBV29-1 | TGCAGCGTTGACCCAGGGGGGTACGAGCAGTACTTC | CSVDPGGYEQYF
TRBD2 | . | TRBJ2-5 | TRBV5-1 | TGCGCCAGCACCATGGGACTAGCGGGAGTATCTTTAGAGACCCAGTACTTC | CASTMGLAGVSLETQYF
TRBD2 | . | TRBJ2-7 | TRBV2 | TGTGCCAGCAGGAAGCTAGCGGGGGCATTCTACGAGCAGTACTTC | CASRKLAGAFYEQYF
TRBD2 | . | TRBJ2-7 | TRBV28 | TGTGCCAGCAGAGGTTGGACTAGCGGTCCCTACGAGCAGTACTTC | CASRGWTSGPYEQYF
. | . | TRBJ2-1 | TRBV27 | TGTGCTATTCGGGACCCCGGGCGGGAGCAGTTCTTC | CAIRDPGREQFF
TRBD2 | . | TRBJ2-3 | TRBV2 | TGTGCCAGCAGTTGGAGCGGGAGGAACACAGATACGCAGTATTTT | CASSWSGRNTDTQYF
. | once | TRBJ2-1 | TRBV19 | TGTGCCAGTAGTATAGATGGGACGGCGCATTACAATGAGCAGTTCTTC | CASSIDGTAHYNEQFF
. | . | TRBJ2-7 | TRBV19 | TGTGCCAGTAGTATGAGTCGAGACAGGCTACACGAGCAGTACTTC | CASSMSRDRLHEQYF
. | . | TRBJ1-4 | TRBV12-3/TRBV12-4 | TGTGCCAGCAGTTTAGGAGGGGAAAAACTGTTTTTT | CASSLGGEKLFF
TRBD1 | . | TRBJ2-3 | TRBV28 | TGTGCCAGCAGAACAGGGGGCCAGCCAACAGATACGCAGTATTTT | CASRTGGQPTDTQYF
. | . | TRBJ1-1 | TRBV3-1/TRBV3-2 | TGTGCCAGCAGCCGGACGGGGGGAAACACTGAAGCTTTCTTT | CASSRTGGNTEAFF
TRBD2 | . | TRBJ2-7 | TRBV7-8 | TGTGCCAGCAGCCGATCAGGTAGCGGGCGAATTTCCTACGAGCAGTACTTC | CASSRSGSGRISYEQYF
. | . | TRBJ2-2 | TRBV9 | TGTGCCAGCAGCGTGACCGTTACCGGGGAGCTGTTTTTT | CASSVTVTGELFF
. | . | TRBJ2-1 | TRBV4-3 | TGCGCCAGCAGCCAAGACGGAGGGGGCACCTACAATGAGCAGTTCTTC | CASSQDGGGTYNEQFF
TRBD1 | . | TRBJ2-2 | TRBV24-1 | TGTGCCACCAGTGATTTGCGACAGGGTTACACCGGGGAGCTGTTTTTT | CATSDLRQGYTGELFF
. | few | TRBJ1-2 | TRBV5-1 | TGCGCCAGCAGCAGTGAATCTTATGGCTACACCTTC | CASSSESYGYTF
. | . | TRBJ2-3 | TRBV12-3/TRBV12-4 | TGTGCCAGCAGTTCTGCTATGGATACGCAGTATTTT | CASSSAMDTQYF
. | . | TRBJ2-7 | TRBV6-6 | TGTGCCAGCAGTTACGGGGTAGGGCCCAGCTCCTACGAGCAGTACTTC | CASSYGVGPSSYEQYF
. | . | TRBJ1-2 | TRBV2 | TGTGCCAGCAGTGACAGGGAGGGAGGCTACACCTTC | CASSDREGGYTF
. | . | TRBJ1-2 | TRBV6-5 | TGTGCCAGCAGTTACTCGACCGGGAATGGCTACACCTTC | CASSYSTGNGYTF
. | . | TRBJ2-3 | TRBV19 | TGTGCCAGTAGTATTCCCGGCAGGAGGTCCCCAGATACGCAGTATTTT | CASSIPGRRSPDTQYF
TRBD2 | . | TRBJ2-7 | TRBV2 | TGTGCCAGCACGTTAGCGGGAGCAGACGAGCAGTACTTC | CASTLAGADEQYF
. | . | TRBJ2-1 | TRBV15 | TGTGCCACCAGCGGGGGAATGGTTCAGGGTGAGCAGTTCTTC | CATSGGMVQGEQFF
. | . | TRBJ2-2 | TRBV7-9 | TGTGCCAGCAGCATCGGTCCTGGGGGGACCGGGGAGCTGTTTTTT | CASSIGPGGTGELFF
. | . | TRBJ2-7 | TRBV7-3 | TGTGCCAGCAGCCCATTGGACGGCTACGAGCAGTACTTC | CASSPLDGYEQYF
TRBD2 | . | TRBJ2-5 | TRBV2 | TGTGCCAGCCAGCGGGAGGGCCGAGAGACCCAGTACTTC | CASQREGRETQYF
TRBD1 | . | TRBJ2-1 | TRBV7-2 | TGTGCCAGCAGTTACGAGGGGGCTTACTACAATGAGCAGTTCTTC | CASSYEGAYYNEQFF
TRBD2 | . | TRBJ2-7 | TRBV19 | TGTGCCAGTAAGGCAAGACTAGCGGGTACCTACGAGCAGTACTTC | CASKARLAGTYEQYF
. | . | TRBJ1-5 | TRBV2 | TGTGCCAGCAGTGAAGCGTTAGGAAATAGCAATCAGCCCCAGCATTTT | CASSEALGNSNQPQHF
. | . | TRBJ1-5 | TRBV12-3/TRBV12-4 | TGTGCCAGCAGTTTGATATCTCAGCCCCAGCATTTT | CASSLISQPQHF